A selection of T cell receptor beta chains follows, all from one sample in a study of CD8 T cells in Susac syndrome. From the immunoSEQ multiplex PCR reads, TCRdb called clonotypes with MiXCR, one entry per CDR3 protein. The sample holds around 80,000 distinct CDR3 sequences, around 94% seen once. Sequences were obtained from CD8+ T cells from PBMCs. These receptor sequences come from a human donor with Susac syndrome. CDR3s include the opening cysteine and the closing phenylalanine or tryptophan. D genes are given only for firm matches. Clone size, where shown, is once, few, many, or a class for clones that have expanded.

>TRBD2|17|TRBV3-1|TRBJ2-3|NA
TGTGCCAGCAGCCAAGATAGGACTAGCGGGTTCACAGATACGCAGTATTTT
CASSQDRTSGFTDTQYF
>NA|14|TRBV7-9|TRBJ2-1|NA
TGTGCCAGCAGCTTAGACTACCTCGGGAATGAGCAGTTCTTC
CASSLDYLGNEQFF
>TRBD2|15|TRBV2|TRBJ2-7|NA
TGTGCCAGCAGCTTCCAGCGGGGACCTCTCTACGAGCAGTACTTC
CASSFQRGPLYEQYF
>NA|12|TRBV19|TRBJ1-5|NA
TGTGCCCACCCCCCGGGTACTCAGCCCCAGCATTTT
CAHPPGTQPQHF
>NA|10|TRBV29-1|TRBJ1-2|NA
TGCAGCGTCCGAAGGAGTGGCTACACCTTC
CSVRRSGYTF
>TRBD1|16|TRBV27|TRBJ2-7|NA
TGTGCCAGCAGTTTACTGCCGGGACAGGTCTTCGACGAGCAGTACTTC
CASSLLPGQVFDEQYF
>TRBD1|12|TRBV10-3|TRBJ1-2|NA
TGTGCCGCACAGACAGGGGTGGATGGCTACACCTTC
CAAQTGVDGYTF
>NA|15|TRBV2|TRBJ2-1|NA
TGTGCCAGCAACATGGGACGGAGCTCCTACAATGAGCAGTTCTTC
CASNMGRSSYNEQFF
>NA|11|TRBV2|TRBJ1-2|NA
TGTGCCAGCACGGGTTCGGGGGGCTACACCTTC
CASTGSGGYTF
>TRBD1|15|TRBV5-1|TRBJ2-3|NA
TGCGCCAGCAGCTTGGTTCGGGACAGAAAAGATACGCAGTATTTT
CASSLVRDRKDTQYF
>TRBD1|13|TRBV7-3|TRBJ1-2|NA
TGTGCCAGCAGCCCAGGGACAGGCTATGGCTACACCTTC
CASSPGTGYGYTF
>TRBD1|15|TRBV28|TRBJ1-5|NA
TGTGCCAGCAGTCACCGGGACAGGGGAGATCAGCCCCAGCATTTT
CASSHRDRGDQPQHF
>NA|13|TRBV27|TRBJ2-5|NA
TGTGCCAGCAGTTTACCGGGCCGAGAGACCCAGTACTTC
CASSLPGRETQYF
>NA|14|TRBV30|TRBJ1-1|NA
TGTGCCTGGAGTAAAGAGGGGGGTTACACTGAAGCTTTCTTT
CAWSKEGGYTEAFF
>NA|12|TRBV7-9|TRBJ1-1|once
TGTGCCAGCAGATTGGAGGGCACTGAAGCTTTCTTT
CASRLEGTEAFF
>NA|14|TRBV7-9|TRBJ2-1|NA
TGTGCCAGCAGCTTAGGTCAACGTGTTGGTGAGCAGTTCTTC
CASSLGQRVGEQFF
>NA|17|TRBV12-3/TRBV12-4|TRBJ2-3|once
TGTGCCAGCAGTCGACTCGGGACAACTTCTAGCACAGATACGCAGTATTTT
CASSRLGTTSSTDTQYF
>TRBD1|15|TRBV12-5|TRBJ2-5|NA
TGTGCTAGTGGTTCCGGGACAGGGGGCGAGGAGACCCAGTACTTC
CASGSGTGGEETQYF
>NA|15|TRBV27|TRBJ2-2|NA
TGTGCCAGCAGACCGGACTACCAGAACACCGGGGAGCTGTTTTTT
CASRPDYQNTGELFF
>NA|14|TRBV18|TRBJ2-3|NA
TGTGCCAGCTCACCAACAAGGGACACAGATACGCAGTATTTT
CASSPTRDTDTQYF
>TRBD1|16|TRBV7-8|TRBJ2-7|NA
TGTGCCAGCAGCTTAAGACAGGGGGTGGGCTCCTACGAGCAGTACTTC
CASSLRQGVGSYEQYF
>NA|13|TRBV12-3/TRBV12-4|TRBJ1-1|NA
TGTGCCAGCAGGGACAGTTTGGGCGCTGAAGCTTTCTTT
CASRDSLGAEAFF
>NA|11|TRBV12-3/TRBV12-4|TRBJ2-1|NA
TGTGCCAGCTGGGTACTGAATGAGCAGTTCTTC
CASWVLNEQFF
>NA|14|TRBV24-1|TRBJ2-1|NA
TGTGCCACCAGTCCGCGGGGTCCCTTGAATGAGCAGTTCTTC
CATSPRGPLNEQFF
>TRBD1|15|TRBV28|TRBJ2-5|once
TGTGCCAGCAGTTCACTACAGGGGAGAGGAGAGACCCAGTACTTC
CASSSLQGRGETQYF
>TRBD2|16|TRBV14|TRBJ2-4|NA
TGTGCCAGCAGCCCCGTAGCGGGGGGGTACAAAAACATTCAGTACTTC
CASSPVAGGYKNIQYF
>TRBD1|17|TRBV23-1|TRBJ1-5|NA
TGCGCCAGCAGTCCCCGGGGGACAGGGCGGATTAATCAGCCCCAGCATTTT
CASSPRGTGRINQPQHF
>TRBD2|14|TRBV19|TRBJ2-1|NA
TGTGCCAGTAGTATTTCCTTAGCGGGGCGTGAGCAGTTCTTC
CASSISLAGREQFF
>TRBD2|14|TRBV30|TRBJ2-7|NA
TGTGCCTGGAGTGTCGGAGCGGGGGGCTACGAGCAGTACTTC
CAWSVGAGGYEQYF
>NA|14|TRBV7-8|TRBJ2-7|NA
TGTGCCAGCAGCCGGGGGACGGGGCCCTACGAGCAGTACTTC
CASSRGTGPYEQYF
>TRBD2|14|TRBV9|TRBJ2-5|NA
TGTGCCAGTACCTCGGGGGGAGACCAAGAGACCCAGTACTTC
CASTSGGDQETQYF
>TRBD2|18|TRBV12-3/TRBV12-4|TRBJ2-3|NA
TGTGCCAGCAACACTCCGGGACTAGCGGGGGCAAGCACAGATACGCAGTATTTT
CASNTPGLAGASTDTQYF
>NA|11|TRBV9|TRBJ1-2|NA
TGTGCCAGCCAGAGCCAGGATGGCTACACCTTC
CASQSQDGYTF
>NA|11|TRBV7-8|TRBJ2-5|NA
TGTGCCAGCAGCTTAGGGACGCCGCTATACTTC
CASSLGTPLYF
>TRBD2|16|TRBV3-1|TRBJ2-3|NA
TGTGCCAGCAGCCGCGTCCTAGCGGGGATCACAGATACGCAGTATTTT
CASSRVLAGITDTQYF
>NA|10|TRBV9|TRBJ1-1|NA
TGTGCCAGCGAGCGCACTGAAGCTTTCTTT
CASERTEAFF
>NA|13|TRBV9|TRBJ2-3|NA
TGTGCCAGCAGCACCAGGGTCGCGGATACGCAGTATTTT
CASSTRVADTQYF
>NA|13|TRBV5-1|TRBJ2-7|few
TGCGCCAGCAGCTTAGGAGGAGGGAGCGTGCAGTACTTC
CASSLGGGSVQYF
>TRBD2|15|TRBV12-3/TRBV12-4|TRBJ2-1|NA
TGTGCCAGCAGTTTTTTAGCGGGGGGGGGAAATGAGCAGTTCTTC
CASSFLAGGGNEQFF
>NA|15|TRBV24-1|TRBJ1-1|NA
TGTGCCACCAGTGACCCCCGTCAGGGGAACACTGAAGCTTTCTTT
CATSDPRQGNTEAFF
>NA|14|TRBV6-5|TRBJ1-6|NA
TGTGCCAGCAGCATGGGACGGATTAATTCACCCCTCCACTTT
CASSMGRINSPLHF
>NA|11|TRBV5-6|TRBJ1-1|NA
TGTGCCAGCAAGGTGGGGACTGAAGCTTTCTTT
CASKVGTEAFF
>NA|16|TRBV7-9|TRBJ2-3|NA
TGTGCCAGCAGCTTAAAGGGACGGTCCCTCACAGATACGCAGTATTTT
CASSLKGRSLTDTQYF
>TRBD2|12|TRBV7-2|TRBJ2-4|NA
TGTGCCAGCAGCTTATCCGGGGGGACCCGGTACTTC
CASSLSGGTRYF
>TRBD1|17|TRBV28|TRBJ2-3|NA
TGTGCCAGCAGGAACCGGCCGGGACAGGGGGCCACAGATACGCAGTATTTT
CASRNRPGQGATDTQYF
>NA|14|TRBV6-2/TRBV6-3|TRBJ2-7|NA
TGTGCCAGCAGTGGGGAGCGGGTCTTGGACGAGCAGTACTTC
CASSGERVLDEQYF
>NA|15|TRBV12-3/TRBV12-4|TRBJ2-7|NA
TGTGCCAGCAGTTTTGGGTCTACAGGCTACTACGAGCAGTACTTC
CASSFGSTGYYEQYF
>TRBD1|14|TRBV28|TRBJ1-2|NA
TGTGCCAGCAGTTTCTGGGGACAGGGGGCTGTCTACACCTTC
CASSFWGQGAVYTF
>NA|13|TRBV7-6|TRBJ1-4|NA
TGTGCCAGCAGCTTAGGCAGGCCTGAAAAACTGTTTTTT
CASSLGRPEKLFF
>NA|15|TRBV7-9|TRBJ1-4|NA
TGTGCCAGCAGCTTTTTCGGGGACGGACCTGAAAAACTGTTTTTT
CASSFFGDGPEKLFF
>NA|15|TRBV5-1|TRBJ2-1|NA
TGCGCCAGCAGCTTTGACAGAGGATCTTCAAATGAGCAGTTCTTC
CASSFDRGSSNEQFF
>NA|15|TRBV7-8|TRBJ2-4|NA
TGTGCCAGCAGCTTTGTCCGGGGAGCCAAAAACATTCAGTACTTC
CASSFVRGAKNIQYF
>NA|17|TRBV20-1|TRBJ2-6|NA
TGCAGTGTGATTCGGCAGGGCCCGAACTCTGGGGCCAACGTCCTGACTTTC
CSVIRQGPNSGANVLTF
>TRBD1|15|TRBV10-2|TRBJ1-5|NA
TGCGCCAGCAGTGAGACAACAGGGGGGAGGCAGCCCCAGCATTTT
CASSETTGGRQPQHF
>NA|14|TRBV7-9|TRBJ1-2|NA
TGTGCCAGCACACGACCCCCCATGAACTATGGCTACACCTTC
CASTRPPMNYGYTF